This T cell receptor beta chain was recovered during a study of CD4 and CD8 cells across lung adenocarcinoma regions. Donors had localized lung adenocarcinoma, a non-small cell lung cancer. TCRdb processed the PCR reads anew with MiXCR; each CDR3 protein has one entry. The sample has thousands of distinct CDR3 sequences; around two thirds are singletons. The CDR3 is made up of 16 amino acids. Germline V gene sequence: CDR1 MNHNS, CDR2 SASEGT. Trimming took 3 bases from V and 9 from J, leaving 18 bases between them. The receptor was derived from a female donor with lung adenocarcinoma. The CD4 and CD8 labels of this study may be unreliable. Sequencing input: CD4+ T cells from the center of a lung tumor. V is TRBV6-1 and J is TRBJ1-6, with a weak D call TRBD1 (6 bases). The CDR3 spells CASSDRRRGAVSPLHF. Written as DNA, the CDR3 is TGTGCCAGCAGTGACCGACGTCGGGGGGCGGTTTCACCCCTCCACTTT.